This T cell receptor (beta chain) was found in a study of post-analysis software for immune sequencing data. Across the whole study: Relapsing-remitting, secondary progressive and progressive-relapsing multiple sclerosis courses were included.

Between the trimmed V and J ends, which lost 0 bases and 3 bases, there was a span of 6 bases. Germline values: CDR1 LGHDT, CDR2 YNNKEL (reference sequence). The CDR3 consists of 13 residues. This clonotype was counted between two and nine times. Its antigen is not known. Study conclusions and caveats: Analysis by F measure revealed that same-batch samples clustered strongly together. Comparison of patients with controls showed five TRBV segments more frequent in patients, TRBV5-6, TRBV5-1 and TRBV20-1 among them. Among multiple sclerosis patients, normalized Chao1 diversity was significantly below that of controls.

Unique molecular identifiers were present in the TCR beta cDNA libraries. Between about 1 and 11 million T cells gave rise to a few hundred thousand cDNA molecules. One entry per CDR3 protein, called by TCRdb with MiXCR from the PCR reads. The table has 740,000 or so distinct CDR3 sequences, around 50% seen once; the top ten hold 4.6%. Sequencing was carried out using blood. This TCR derives from a girl aged 10-17 years with multiple sclerosis. The rearrangement links TRBV3-1 to TRBJ2-7; D is uncertain. Here the CDR3 reads CASSQEVSYEQYF. For the CDR3, the DNA is TGTGCCAGCAGCCAAGAAGTCAGCTACGAGCAGTACTTC.